Each of the 18 T cell receptor beta chains below was sequenced from the same sample in a study of shared clonotypes between healthy human individuals. The method was immunoSEQ multiplex PCR; TCRdb's version includes in-frame clones alone and lacks a portion of them. The sample has around 2.1 million clones, 90% to 97% seen once. Sample: naive CD4+ T cells sorted from blood. This sample's subset: CD45RA+ positively selected. These receptors were obtained from a young man in good health.

This clone has just a few counts. The rearrangement uses TRBV6-5 and TRBJ1-5, with a weak D call TRBD1 (5 bases). The CDR3 extends over 14 amino acids. The germline CDR1 and CDR2 sequences are MNHEY and SVGAGI. V gave up 6 bases and J gave up 6 bases, with 15 bases separating them. The CDR3 DNA reads TGTGCCAGCAGGGCGGGCAGGGATGGTCAGCCCCAGCATTTT. Amino acid sequence: CASRAGRDGQPQHF.

The chain is built from TRBV4-1 and TRBJ1-2, with D tentatively TRBD1 (5 bases). Germline V CDR1 and CDR2: MGHRA, YSYEKL. The germline V and J ends were trimmed by 2 bases and 2 bases, with 15 bases remaining between them. CDR3 length: 16 amino acids. The DNA of the CDR3 is TGCGCCAGCAGCCAACCTACAGGCCTACCCAACTATGGCTACACCTTC. Residues: CASSQPTGLPNYGYTF.

This clone was counted a few times. A much larger clone is a single base away; this may be a read error. Other DNA sequences in this specimen translate into the identical CDR3. J is TRBJ2-5 and V is TRBV5-1; D is uncertain. Looked up from germline, CDR1 is SGHRS and CDR2 is YFSETQ. The length of the CDR3 is 11 residues. Trimming took 2 bases from V and 5 from J, leaving 4 bases between them. The CDR3 region is CASSLEETQYF. In DNA, the CDR3 is TGCGCCAGCAGCTTAGAGGAGACCCAGTACTTC. Using reference TRBV5-1 and TRBJ2-5 for the parts outside the CDR3, the full variable domain is KAGVTQTPRYLIKTRGQQVTLSCSPISGHRSVSWYQQTPGQGLQFLFEYFSETQRNKGNFPGRFSGRQFSNSRSEMNVSTLELGDSALYLCASSLEETQYFGPGTRLLVL.

The chain combines TRBV21-1 with TRBJ2-5; the D call of TRBD2 is as the table states it, not checked on the DNA. TRBV21-1 is a known pseudogene. This CDR3 contains 15 residues. The CDR3: CASSPRLAGEETQYF. The CDR3 DNA is TGTGCCAGCAGCCCTCGACTAGCGGGGGAAGAGACCCAGTACTTC.

V and J are TRBV6-1 and TRBJ1-1, with a weak D call TRBD1 (6 bases). Trimming cost V 6 bases and J 1 base, with 6 bases left between them. This CDR3 contains 12 residues. Germline CDR1 reads MNHNS; CDR2 reads SASEGT. CDR3 nucleotides: TGTGCCAGCAGAGGGGGGAACACTGAAGCTTTCTTT. Translating gives CASRGGNTEAFF.

The J gene is TRBJ1-2, the V gene TRBV5-6, with no clear D. CDR3 length equals 15 residues. The germline V and J ends were trimmed by 3 bases and 6 bases, with 18 bases remaining between them. Germline loops: CDR1 SGHDT, CDR2 YYEEEE. Here the CDR3 DNA reads TGTGCCAGCAGCTCTGGGTCCGTAGCCATGAATGGCTACACCTTC. It is translated as CASSSGSVAMNGYTF.

This clone has just one count. The CDR3 protein is CASSYSTGARPLHF. The CDR3 DNA follows: TGTGCCAGCAGTTACTCGACAGGGGCTCGCCCCCTCCACTTT. The chain couples TRBV6-5 to TRBJ1-6; 8 nucleotides match TRBD1. V lost 0 bases, J lost 13 bases, and 5 bases stayed unmatched. Germline CDR1 MNHEY, CDR2 SVGAGI. The CDR3 consists of 14 residues.

In nucleotides, the CDR3 is TGTGCCAGCAGCTTAGGGCCAACCTCTGGAAACACCATATATTTT. Its translation is CASSLGPTSGNTIYF. The gene calls are TRBV11-2 and TRBJ1-3, with D unresolved. Germline V gives CDR1 SGHAT, CDR2 FQNNGV. The germline V and J ends were trimmed by 1 base and 0 bases, with 7 bases remaining between them. The CDR3 spans 15 residues.

The chain joins TRBV27 to TRBJ2-3; D call uncertain. There are 16 residues in the CDR3. Trimming pared 1 base from V and 0 bases from J, leaving 11 bases between. CDR1 and CDR2 (germline): MNHEY, SMNVEV (reference sequence). The CDR3 coding sequence is TGTGCCAGCAGTTTATTAGGGCAGCTTAGCACAGATACGCAGTATTTT. Amino acids: CASSLLGQLSTDTQYF.

The chain has TRBV9 and TRBJ2-3; D may be TRBD1 or TRBD2 (5 bases each). CDR3 length equals 15 residues. Per the germline V gene, CDR1 is SGDLS and CDR2 is YYNGEE. Deletions cut 7 bases from V and 2 bases from J, with 17 bases between. DNA for the CDR3: TGTGCCAGCCAGGTCCGGGGACCCCACACAGATACGCAGTATTTT. Protein sequence: CASQVRGPHTDTQYF.

The CDR3 nucleotides are TGTGCCAGCAGTTTATCCAAGGCGGCCAGCGGGAGAGATACGCAGTATTTT. Protein product: CASSLSKAASGRDTQYF. V gene TRBV27 combines with J gene TRBJ2-3; 8 nucleotides match TRBD2. The V gene end was trimmed by 0 bases and the J gene end by 5 bases; junction bases not matched to a gene: 10. This CDR3 contains 17 residues. Germline CDR1 and CDR2: MNHEY and SMNVEV (reference sequence).

The chain's CDR3 is CASKLDGTGNTIYF. The DNA of the CDR3 is TGTGCCAGCAAATTGGACGGAACTGGAAACACCATATATTTT. This sequence joins TRBV7-9 and TRBJ1-3; D is undetermined. V lost 7 bases, J lost 2 bases, and 12 bases lay in between. Germline V lookup: CDR1 SEHNR, CDR2 FQNEAQ (reference sequence). The CDR3 runs to 14 residues.

The chain employs TRBV2 and TRBJ1-2, with 9 nucleotides matching TRBD1. This CDR3 spans 19 amino acids. Germline CDR1 reads SNHLY; CDR2 reads FYNNEI. With 0 bases clipped from V and 2 bases from J, the junction kept 13 bases outside the gene matches. In DNA form, the CDR3 reads TGTGCCAGCAGTGAAGCGCTTTGGGGACAGGGTCAGGGAAACTATGGCTACACCTTC. This codes for CASSEALWGQGQGNYGYTF.

The sample holds a few counts of this clone. The sample carries other DNA sequences with the same CDR3. V gene TRBV5-1 combines with J gene TRBJ2-3; D remains ambiguous. The V gene's germline CDR1 is SGHRS and CDR2 YFSETQ. The CDR3 has 14 amino acids. Trimming stripped 0 bases from V and 1 base from J, with 6 bases between. CDR3 nucleotides: TGCGCCAGCAGCTTGGTCCCAGGCACAGATACGCAGTATTTT. Its protein product is CASSLVPGTDTQYF.

CDR3 in amino acids: CATAGGPSTDTQYF. The CDR3 DNA follows: TGTGCCACTGCGGGGGGGCCTAGCACAGATACGCAGTATTTT. The rearrangement links TRBV15 to TRBJ2-3; 9 positions match TRBD2. Unmatched junction bases numbered 4, after V lost 9 bases and J lost 0 bases. CDR3 size: 14 residues. Germline values: CDR1 LNHNV, CDR2 YYDKDF (reference sequence).

The rearrangement uses TRBV7-2 and TRBJ2-5; 12 bases fit TRBD2. Per the germline V gene, CDR1 is SGHTA and CDR2 is FQGNSA. Trimming cost V 5 bases and J 5 bases; bases outside gene matches: 9. This CDR3 is 16 amino acids long. CDR3: CASSPQVTSGSETQYF. The CDR3 DNA reads TGTGCCAGCAGCCCTCAAGTGACTAGCGGGAGTGAGACCCAGTACTTC.

This sequence joins TRBV5-1 and TRBJ2-3; 12 bases align to TRBD1. Germline assignment: CDR1 SGHRS and CDR2 YFSETQ. The CDR3 loop spans 14 amino acids. J gave up 4 bases and V 7 bases, and 4 bases lay outside the gene matches. DNA of the CDR3: TGCGCCAGCGTCGGGACAGGGGGCCCAGATACGCAGTATTTT. Translation: CASVGTGGPDTQYF.

The chain uses TRBV18 and TRBJ2-7, with 9 nucleotides matching TRBD2. The CDR3 extends over 18 amino acids. Trimming took 3 bases from V and 2 from J; bases not matched to a gene: 14. Germline assignment: CDR1 KGHSH and CDR2 LQKENI. In DNA, the CDR3 is TGTGCCAGCTCACCCCCGGGGGCTAGCGGGGTGAATGCCTACGAGCAGTACTTC. It codes for CASSPPGASGVNAYEQYF.